Following are 25 T cell receptor beta chains from one sample sequenced in a study of Graves' ophthalmopathy and Graves' hyperthyroidism. Scientists amplified the TCR beta CDR3 regions from RNA transcripts. First-round RT-PCR employed HTBI primers, with a second-round multiplex PCR after it. TCRdb reprocessed the multiplex PCR reads with MiXCR, giving one entry per CDR3 protein. The sample contains hundreds of thousands of distinct CDR3 sequences, under 25% of which appear only once. Sequenced sample: peripheral blood. The source is a woman under 30 with stable Graves' hyperthyroidism.

In its sample, this clonotype was seen many times. The J gene is TRBJ2-7, the V gene TRBV5-1, with 11 bases fitting TRBD2. J lost 6 bases, V lost 1 base, and 3 bases had no gene match. The germline gives CDR1 SGHRS, CDR2 YFSETQ. This CDR3 is built from 14 residues. The chain's CDR3 is CASSLLGTSGEQYF. The CDR3 bases are TGCGCCAGCAGCTTGCTTGGGACTAGCGGCGAGCAGTACTTC.

At least ten counts were recorded for this clonotype. The genes are TRBV5-1 and TRBJ2-7; D gene uncertain. Trimming removed 2 bases from V and 6 bases from J, with 9 bases in between. There are 12 residues in the CDR3. Per germline, CDR1 SGHRS and CDR2 YFSETQ. The CDR3 region is CASSFRSSEQYF. DNA of the CDR3: TGCGCCAGCAGCTTTAGGAGCAGCGAGCAGTACTTC.

This clonotype has at least ten counts. V usage is TRBV20-1 and J usage is TRBJ2-7; 7 positions match TRBD2. Germline CDR1 is DFQATT and CDR2 is SNEGSKA (reference sequence). CDR3 length equals 15 residues. The V gene end was trimmed by 0 bases and the J gene end by 2 bases; junction bases not matched to a gene: 7. CDR3 protein: CSARDPASGAYEQYF. CDR3 DNA sequence: TGCAGTGCTAGAGATCCGGCTAGCGGAGCCTACGAGCAGTACTTC.

The rearrangement links TRBV28 to TRBJ2-7; 9 nucleotides match TRBD2. After removal of 6 bases from V and 3 bases from J, the junction contained 3 bases not matched to a gene. This CDR3 has 13 amino acids. Germline V lookup: CDR1 MDHEN, CDR2 SYDVKM. This CDR3 is CASRTSGHYEQYF. CDR3 DNA: TGTGCCAGCAGGACTAGCGGCCACTACGAGCAGTACTTC.

The CDR3 DNA is TGTGCCTGGAGTGTACAAGGGAGTTACTCTGGGGCCAACGTCCTGACTTTC. Protein sequence: CAWSVQGSYSGANVLTF. This sequence joins TRBV30 and TRBJ2-6, with D perhaps matching TRBD2 (5 bases). V was clipped by 0 bases and J by 0 bases, with 12 bases between them. The germline V gene has CDR1 GTSNPN and CDR2 SVGIG (reference sequence). This CDR3 is 17 amino acids long.

This clonotype was recorded at least ten times. The chain has TRBV12-3 or TRBV12-4 and TRBJ2-5, with 8 bases identical to TRBD2. The CDR3 extends over 15 amino acids. The trim removed 7 bases at V and 1 base at J, leaving 8 bases unmatched. This CDR3 is CASIPSGGPQETQYF. The CDR3, as DNA: TGTGCCAGCATTCCTTCGGGGGGGCCCCAAGAGACCCAGTACTTC.

This clonotype was seen ten or more times. The gene calls are TRBV12-3 or TRBV12-4 and TRBJ1-1, with no clear D. The germline V and J ends were trimmed by 1 base and 0 bases, with 9 bases remaining between them. The CDR3 has 15 amino acids. CDR3 DNA: TGTGCCAGCAGTTTAGACCCAATGATGAACACTGAAGCTTTCTTT. Its protein is CASSLDPMMNTEAFF.

This clonotype was seen ten or more times. This sequence joins TRBV15 and TRBJ2-7; TRBD1 matches at 7 bases. The CDR3 is made up of 15 amino acids. V trimming: 3 bases; J trimming: 4 bases; junction bases outside the gene matches: 9. CDR1 is LNHNV and CDR2 is YYDKDF in the germline V gene (reference sequence). CDR3 loop: CATSRGVQGPYEQYF. CDR3 bases: TGTGCCACCAGCAGGGGAGTACAGGGGCCTTACGAGCAGTACTTC.

The table lists this clonotype with many counts. The rearrangement links TRBV10-3 to TRBJ1-5, with D possibly being TRBD1 (6 bases). Germline CDR1 ENHRY, CDR2 SYGVKD. The V end was cut by 4 bases, the J end by 2 bases, with 6 bases between. This CDR3 has 13 amino acids. DNA of the CDR3: TGTGCCATCAGTGGGACAGGCAATCAGCCCCAGCATTTT. Its translation is CAISGTGNQPQHF.

This clonotype showed up many times. The chain joins TRBV7-9 to TRBJ2-7; 8 bases fit TRBD2. The CDR3 totals 13 residues. The V segment lost 6 bases and the J segment 0 bases; nucleotides outside the gene matches: 1. Germline CDR1 SEHNR, CDR2 FQNEAQ (reference sequence). DNA of the CDR3: TGTGCCAGCAGACTAGCGGACTCCTACGAGCAGTACTTC. Translation gives CASRLADSYEQYF.

The chain joins TRBV7-2 to TRBJ2-7; either TRBD1 or TRBD2 may supply D (6 bases each). Trimming stripped 1 base from V and 5 bases from J, with 12 bases between. The CDR3 runs to 14 residues. CDR1 SGHTA and CDR2 FQGNSA come from the germline V gene. As DNA, the CDR3 is TGTGCCAGCAGCTTAGGTCCGGGGGCGGACGAGCAGTACTTC. Protein product: CASSLGPGADEQYF.

This clonotype showed up many times. The chain has TRBV6-4 and TRBJ1-1; possibly TRBD1 for D (5 bases). V lost 9 bases to trimming and J lost 5 bases, with 19 bases between them. CDR3 length equals 14 residues. Germline V gives CDR1 MRHNA, CDR2 SNTAGT. In DNA form, the CDR3 reads TGTGCCAGTGACGTAGGGGTAGGCTCGACTGAAGCTTTCTTT. It specifies CASDVGVGSTEAFF.

The chain uses TRBV7-2 and TRBJ1-6; TRBD1 matches 10 bases. Germline-derived CDR1 and CDR2 are SGHTA and FQGNSA. The CDR3 covers 16 residues. The trim removed 2 bases at V and 9 bases at J, leaving 7 bases unmatched. CDR3 in DNA: TGTGCCAGCAGCTTACCCCCGGGACAGGGGAGTTCACCCCTCCACTTT. It specifies CASSLPPGQGSSPLHF.

This clonotype appeared many times. The chain employs TRBV7-2 and TRBJ2-7; D gene ambiguous. Germline CDR1 is SGHTA and CDR2 is FQGNSA. This CDR3 is 11 amino acids long. V was shortened by 2 bases and J by 9 bases, with 8 bases between the two germline ends. The CDR3 protein is CASSLLRLQYF. Here the CDR3 DNA reads TGTGCCAGCAGCTTATTACGACTGCAGTACTTC.

This rearrangement joins TRBV27 to TRBJ1-2, with 8 nucleotides matching TRBD1. Germline V gene lookup returns CDR1 MNHEY and CDR2 SMNVEV (reference sequence). This CDR3 has 15 residues. The junction had 9 bases not matched to a gene; V was cut back by 6 bases and J by 3 bases. CDR3 sequence reads: CASSFDRGGDYGYTF. The CDR3, as DNA: TGTGCCAGCAGCTTCGACAGGGGAGGTGACTATGGCTACACCTTC.

This clonotype has a handful of counts. The rearrangement joins TRBV30 to TRBJ2-2; 10 bases are shared with TRBD2. The V gene end was trimmed by 0 bases and the J gene end by 3 bases; junction bases not matched to a gene: 10. Germline V lookup: CDR1 GTSNPN, CDR2 SVGIG (reference sequence). The CDR3 is 18 residues long. This CDR3 is CAWSVLLGLAGDTGELFF. CDR3 bases: TGTGCCTGGAGTGTACTATTAGGGCTAGCGGGAGACACCGGGGAGCTGTTTTTT.

This clonotype was picked up many times. The chain is built from TRBV20-1 and TRBJ2-5, with 7 bases that match TRBD2. V dropped 5 bases and J dropped 4; count of bases not matched to a gene: 7. The CDR3 has 13 residues. Germline CDR1 and CDR2: DFQATT and SNEGSKA (reference sequence). CDR3 DNA: TGCAGTGCTGGACTAGTTAAAAGAGAGACCCAGTACTTC. It is translated as CSAGLVKRETQYF.

This chain uses TRBV28 with TRBJ1-2, with D perhaps TRBD1 (5 bases). Germline values: CDR1 MDHEN, CDR2 SYDVKM. With 7 bases removed from V and 8 bases from J, the gap between germline ends came to 11 bases. This CDR3 contains 11 residues. The DNA of the CDR3 is TGTGCCAGCACGGCGGGGCGGGGCTACACCTTC. Its translation is CASTAGRGYTF.

This clonotype turned up a few times. The chain uses TRBV3-1 and TRBJ1-1; a weak D match, TRBD1 (5 bases). The CDR3 runs to 14 residues. Germline V gene data show CDR1 as LGHDT and CDR2 as YNNKEL (reference sequence). V was clipped by 1 base and J by 4 bases, with 10 bases between them. DNA for the CDR3: TGTGCCAGCAGCCAAGCAGCTGGGGGCACTGAAGCTTTCTTT. Its translation: CASSQAAGGTEAFF.

This clonotype has ten or more counts. J is TRBJ1-2 and V is TRBV6-1; tentative D call: TRBD1 (6 bases). This CDR3 contains 13 residues. Germline V gene lookup returns CDR1 MNHNS and CDR2 SASEGT. Trimming stripped 7 bases from V and 4 bases from J, with 13 bases between. The CDR3, as DNA: TGTGCCAGCACTAAAGGGGGTGTCTATGGCTACACCTTC. It is translated as CASTKGGVYGYTF.

There are many counts of this clonotype. V usage is TRBV10-3 and J usage is TRBJ2-7; D ambiguous. The length of the CDR3 is 13 residues. Trimming took 8 bases from V and 3 from J, leaving 14 bases between them. The germline CDR1 and CDR2 sequences are ENHRY and SYGVKD. CDR3 in DNA: TGTGCCATCCGGCTAGGAATAAGCTACGAGCAGTACTTC. Its protein is CAIRLGISYEQYF.

This clonotype was recorded many times. This chain links TRBV6-4 with TRBJ1-2; 7 bases fit TRBD1. J was trimmed by 0 bases and V by 0 bases; bases with no gene match: 4. The CDR3 contains 16 residues. The germline V gene encodes CDR1 MRHNA and CDR2 SNTAGT. CDR3 in DNA: TGTGCCAGCAGTGACTCCGGGACAGTAGCTAACTATGGCTACACCTTC. Protein sequence: CASSDSGTVANYGYTF.

This clonotype was observed many times. The chain uses TRBV4-3 and TRBJ2-5, with TRBD2 matching over 11 bases. The length of the CDR3 is 16 residues. Germline V CDR1 and CDR2: LGHNA, YSLEER. The ends lost 0 bases at V and 2 bases at J; junction bases unmatched: 2. Here the CDR3 DNA reads TGCGCCAGCAGCCAAGATTGGACTAGCGGGCAAGAGACCCAGTACTTC. It codes for CASSQDWTSGQETQYF.

This clonotype was recorded many times. The rearrangement links TRBV2 to TRBJ2-7; D ambiguous. Looked up from germline, CDR1 is SNHLY and CDR2 is FYNNEI. The CDR3 contains 17 residues. Trimming took off 3 bases at V and 0 bases at J, with 18 bases between the two ends. CDR3 nucleotide sequence: TGTGCCAGCAGTGACCCTGTCCGGGCCCTTGGCTCCTACGAGCAGTACTTC. It yields the protein CASSDPVRALGSYEQYF.

This clonotype showed up many times. V gene TRBV12-3 or TRBV12-4 combines with J gene TRBJ1-1, with D possibly TRBD1 on 6 matching bases. The V and J ends lost 4 bases and 3 bases respectively, with 12 bases between them. The CDR3 is 14 amino acids. The CDR3 nucleotides are TGTGCCAGCAGTTCCTTGAGGGGGGACACTGAAGCTTTCTTT. Translation gives CASSSLRGDTEAFF.